The T cell receptor beta chain under discussion was sequenced for a study of CD4 T cells in relation to SARS-CoV-2 and coronaviruses. Before the COVID-19 pandemic, during about 2011-2019, CD4+ T cells were taken from unexposed donors. After roughly ten days of culture, CD4+ T cells were isolated. Cells permitting, SARS-CoV-2 S/N and four cold-coronavirus spikes were tested on unexposed-donor CD4+ T cells. As concerns this clone: Its antigen is unknown.

The assay was immunoSEQ multiplex PCR, and TCRdb's table has in-frame clones only and misses some. This sample has roughly 20,000 clones, with about three fifths found just once. The germline V and J ends were trimmed by 5 bases and 5 bases, with 12 bases remaining between them. There are 14 residues in the CDR3. Germline V gene lookup returns CDR1 LNHDA and CDR2 SQIVND (reference sequence). Sequencing was performed on CD4+ T cells from PBMCs, cultured in vitro. This chain links TRBV19 with TRBJ2-2, with D tentatively TRBD2 (6 bases). The TCR originated in a human donor in good health. CDR3 residues: CASSDRGVTGELFF. The CDR3 region has the DNA TGTGCCAGTAGTGACCGCGGGGTAACCGGGGAGCTGTTTTTT.